The TCR beta chain described here comes from a study of cytomegalovirus exposure and HLA in healthy donors. On the study more broadly: The Caucasian-associated ancestry cluster held 80% to 90% of 300 to 450 genotyped donors. Study findings and constraints: The productive fraction for most TCR beta V segments was about 87% or about 30% in an earlier analysis.

60 Vbeta and 13 Jbeta primers were used in PCR. TCRdb's table, derived via immunoSEQ multiplex PCR, lists solely in-frame clones and lacks some. In the table there are roughly 170,000 clones, more than 80% of which are singletons. The CDR3 is 16 amino acids. The germline CDR1 and CDR2 sequences are LGHNA and YNFKEQ. J lost 8 bases, V lost 4 bases, and 13 bases had no gene match. In the case of this clone: Antigen specificity is unknown.

The chain is built from TRBV4-2 and TRBJ1-4; 7 bases agree with TRBD1. The sequencing input was PBMCs. This clonotype originated in a woman aged 18-30 years in good health and CMV-seronegative. The CDR3 DNA sequence: TGTGCCAGCAGCCTTACCAGGGGAACAGGGGAGGAAAAACTGTTTTTT. Its protein is CASSLTRGTGEEKLFF.